A single sample gave rise to the 25 T cell receptor beta chains below, sequenced in a study of blood T cell repertoires in COVID-19. Using immunoSEQ multiplex PCR, the repertoire was profiled, and TCRdb retains in-frame clones only, with some absent. Of roughly 250,000 clones in the sample, roughly nine tenths were seen once. The material sequenced was peripheral blood. These receptors were obtained from a man in his sixties who had recovered from COVID-19.

The V gene is TRBV5-1, the J gene TRBJ1-1; 7 nucleotides match TRBD1. This CDR3 comprises 17 residues. The V and J ends lost 4 bases and 0 bases, in that order; junction bases with no gene match: 12. CDR1 is SGHRS, CDR2 YFSETQ, per germline. This chain's CDR3 is CASSPRGGSEMNTEAFF. For the CDR3, the DNA is TGCGCCAGCAGCCCCCGAGGGGGCTCCGAGATGAACACTGAAGCTTTCTTT.

This chain uses TRBV7-6 with TRBJ1-3; D unclear. Trimming shortened V by 6 bases and J by 3 bases, and 15 bases separated the two germline ends. CDR3 length equals 15 residues. Looked up from germline, CDR1 is SGHVS and CDR2 is FNYEAQ. CDR3 sequence reads: CASRQDLSGGNTIYF. The CDR3 DNA sequence: TGTGCCAGCAGGCAAGATCTATCAGGTGGAAACACCATATATTTT.

The chain employs TRBV19 and TRBJ2-5, with TRBD2 matching 9 bases. V was pared by 9 bases and J by 10 bases, with 15 bases of the junction left unmatched. The germline V gene encodes CDR1 LNHDA and CDR2 SQIVND (reference sequence). CDR3 size: 14 residues. In DNA, the CDR3 is TGTGCCAGCGCCCCCGCTAGCGGGGCCCTAGGCCAGTACTTC. Translated: CASAPASGALGQYF.

The V call is TRBV28, the J call TRBJ2-1, with 11 bases fitting TRBD2. The V and J ends lost 5 bases and 4 bases, in that order; junction bases with no gene match: 4. The CDR3 contains 15 residues. In germline, CDR1 is MDHEN, CDR2 SYDVKM. The CDR3 DNA follows: TGTGCCAGCAGTCTAGCGGGGGGACGGTACAATGAGCAGTTCTTC. Translated, it gives CASSLAGGRYNEQFF.

This clone was observed a handful of times. The chain combines TRBV3-1 (or the pseudogene TRBV3-2) with TRBJ1-2; D gene uncertain. With 4 bases removed from V and 4 bases from J, the gap between germline ends came to 13 bases. Germline V lookup: CDR1 LGHDT, CDR2 YNNKEL (reference sequence). This CDR3 is built from 14 residues. CDR3 nucleotides: TGTGCCAGCAGCCCCCAGAGGGTGCTCTATGGCTACACCTTC. The encoded protein is CASSPQRVLYGYTF.

In DNA, the CDR3 is TGTGCCAGCAGCCAATCGGGGTCCGGGGAGCTGTTTTTT. Protein: CASSQSGSGELFF. The rearrangement joins TRBV14 to TRBJ2-2; possible D gene TRBD2, 5 bases. Trimming removed 2 bases from V and 6 bases from J, with 7 bases in between. This CDR3 contains 13 residues. Germline CDR1 is SGHDN and CDR2 is FVKESK.

This clone came up once. This chain connects TRBV10-3 to TRBJ2-1; D is unresolved. The germline CDR1 and CDR2 sequences are ENHRY and SYGVKD. The ends were cut back, 3 bases at V and 4 bases at J, with 22 bases in the middle. The CDR3 has 18 residues. The CDR3 DNA is TGTGCCATCAGTGATTCCTCCCCCGACACAGTTTCATACAATGAGCAGTTCTTC. It is translated as CAISDSSPDTVSYNEQFF.

The chain has TRBV7-6 and TRBJ2-7; possibly TRBD1 for D (6 bases). Trimming cost V 5 bases and J 3 bases, with 23 bases left between them. The germline CDR1 and CDR2 sequences are SGHVS and FNYEAQ. CDR3 length: 17 residues. This chain's CDR3 is CASSPRGGRGGFYEQYF. CDR3 bases: TGTGCCAGCAGCCCCCGCGGAGGTCGAGGGGGATTCTACGAGCAGTACTTC.

The V call is TRBV3-1 (or the pseudogene TRBV3-2), the J call TRBJ2-3; D possibly corresponds to TRBD2 (6 bases). Trimming removed 0 bases at V and 5 bases at J, with 18 bases between. This CDR3 region has 17 residues. Germline V gene data show CDR1 as LGHDT and CDR2 as YNNKEL (reference sequence). The CDR3 loop reads CASSQDTRGVLGDTQYF. In DNA form, the CDR3 reads TGTGCCAGCAGCCAAGATACTCGCGGGGTATTGGGAGATACGCAGTATTTT.

The rearrangement links TRBV10-3 to TRBJ1-5; tentative D call: TRBD1 (6 bases). The germline V gene encodes CDR1 ENHRY and CDR2 SYGVKD. V was shortened by 6 bases and J by 0 bases, with 12 bases between the two germline ends. This CDR3 has 15 residues. In DNA, the CDR3 is TGTGCCATCAGCTGGGGAGGGGGTAGCAATCAGCCCCAGCATTTT. It encodes CAISWGGGSNQPQHF.

The count of this clone is one. J is TRBJ2-5 and V is TRBV29-1; D perhaps matches TRBD1 (7 bases). The CDR3 consists of 14 residues. Per the germline V gene, CDR1 is SQVTM and CDR2 is ANQGSEA. V was shortened by 3 bases and J by 6 bases, with 17 bases between the two germline ends. The CDR3 spells CSVERDSGRKTQYF. CDR3 bases: TGCAGCGTTGAGCGGGACAGTGGGAGAAAGACCCAGTACTTC.

V gene TRBV7-2 combines with J gene TRBJ1-5; 12 bases are shared with TRBD1. The CDR3 contains 16 residues. CDR1 is SGHTA and CDR2 is FQGNSA in the germline V gene. V dropped 4 bases and J dropped 6; count of bases not matched to a gene: 7. CDR3 DNA: TGTGCCAGCAGCTACCCGGGACAGGGGGCGCCTCAGCCCCAGCATTTT. Its translation is CASSYPGQGAPQPQHF.

This chain joins TRBV9 and TRBJ2-7, with 10 positions matching TRBD2. From germline, CDR1 is SGDLS and CDR2 YYNGEE. The V and J ends lost 10 bases and 0 bases, in that order; junction bases with no gene match: 13. This CDR3 has 16 amino acids. This CDR3 is CAPSPAGGLSSYEQYF. The CDR3 DNA sequence: TGTGCCCCCTCTCCAGCGGGGGGGTTGAGCTCCTACGAGCAGTACTTC.

The chain employs TRBV7-8 and TRBJ1-4; D call uncertain. This CDR3 spans 16 amino acids. The germline gives CDR1 SGHVS, CDR2 FQNEAQ. V was trimmed by 2 bases and J by 7 bases, leaving 17 bases between them. The CDR3 region is CASSLHRRRGSEKLFF. CDR3 nucleotide sequence: TGTGCCAGCAGCTTACATCGGCGGCGGGGAAGTGAAAAACTGTTTTTT. Full variable domain (remainder filled in from reference TRBV7-8 and TRBJ1-4): GAGVSQSPRYKVAKRGQDVALRCDPISGHVSLFWYQQALGQGPEFLTYFQNEAQLDKSGLPSDRFFAERPEGSVSTLKIQRTQQEDSAVYLCASSLHRRRGSEKLFFGSGTQLSVL.

This chain's CDR3 is CASSVREELGTQYF. The CDR3 DNA is TGTGCCAGCAGTGTAAGGGAGGAATTGGGGACCCAGTACTTC. This chain connects TRBV2 to TRBJ2-5; TRBD2 might be the D (6 bases). The CDR3 sequence is 14 residues long. Germline values: CDR1 SNHLY, CDR2 FYNNEI. V lost 4 bases and J lost 7, with 16 bases in between. Drawing the rest from reference TRBV2 and TRBJ2-5, the complete variable domain is EPEVTQTPSHQVTQMGQEVILRCVPISNHLYFYWYRQILGQKVEFLVSFYNNEISEKSEIFDDQFSVERPDGSNFTLKIRSTKLEDSAMYFCASSVREELGTQYFGPGTRLLVL.

This chain connects TRBV9 to TRBJ1-1; D is ambiguous. The CDR3 contains 14 residues. CDR1 SGDLS and CDR2 YYNGEE come from the germline V gene. V was trimmed by 3 bases and J by 10 bases, leaving 19 bases between them. CDR3 loop: CASSATEFSPPAFF. CDR3 in DNA: TGTGCCAGCAGCGCCACAGAGTTCTCTCCCCCAGCTTTCTTT.

The V gene is TRBV5-4, the J gene TRBJ2-7; possible D gene TRBD1, 6 bases. Germline lookup yields CDR1 SGHNT and CDR2 YYREEE (reference sequence). The CDR3 length is 18 residues. The CDR3 DNA sequence: TGTATCAAGGGCAGGGGCCGTATCTTACTCGTCCTAGTCTACGAGCAGTACTTC. This sequence encodes CIKGRGRILLVLVYEQYF.

The chain couples TRBV29-1 to TRBJ1-2, with 8 bases lining up with TRBD1. Per the germline V gene, CDR1 is SQVTM and CDR2 is ANQGSEA. The CDR3 is made up of 14 amino acids. The V and J ends lost 3 bases and 4 bases, in that order; junction bases with no gene match: 7. CDR3 DNA: TGCAGCGTTGAGTGGACAGGGCTTCCCTATGGCTACACCTTC. This encodes CSVEWTGLPYGYTF.

The CDR3: CASSLLSGGAADTQYF. The DNA for the CDR3 is TGTGCCAGCAGTCTCCTTAGCGGGGGGGCCGCAGATACGCAGTATTTT. The rearrangement joins TRBV2 to TRBJ2-3; 11 bases are shared with TRBD2. Germline V gene data show CDR1 as SNHLY and CDR2 as FYNNEI. The junction had 8 bases not matched to a gene; V was cut back by 5 bases and J by 4 bases. The CDR3 loop spans 16 amino acids. The complete variable domain, with remaining parts taken from reference TRBV2 and TRBJ2-3, reads EPEVTQTPSHQVTQMGQEVILRCVPISNHLYFYWYRQILGQKVEFLVSFYNNEISEKSEIFDDQFSVERPDGSNFTLKIRSTKLEDSAMYFCASSLLSGGAADTQYFGPGTRLTVL.

The chain joins TRBV5-6 to TRBJ2-5; 7 positions match TRBD2. The CDR3 has 16 amino acids. V lost 5 bases and J lost 5; bases outside the gene matches: 15. Looked up from germline, CDR1 is SGHDT and CDR2 is YYEEEE. DNA for the CDR3: TGTGCCAGCAGTAAGAACCAACCGGGACTACGGGAGACCCAGTACTTC. Translation: CASSKNQPGLRETQYF. Complete variable domain (other parts from reference TRBV5-6 and TRBJ2-5): DAGVTQSPTHLIKTRGQQVTLRCSPKSGHDTVSWYQQALGQGPQFIFQYYEEEERQRGNFPDRFSGHQFPNYSSELNVNALLLGDSALYLCASSKNQPGLRETQYFGPGTRLLVL.

The chain combines TRBV5-1 with TRBJ2-7; D ambiguous. Trimming removed 3 bases at V and 2 bases at J, with 9 bases between. The length of the CDR3 is 13 residues. CDR1 is SGHRS and CDR2 is YFSETQ in the germline V gene. As DNA, the CDR3 is TGCGCCAGCAGCTCAGAAGTAACCTACGAGCAGTACTTC. Translation gives CASSSEVTYEQYF.

The J gene is TRBJ1-6, the V gene TRBV27, with D maybe TRBD1 (6 bases). V gave up 5 bases and J gave up 10 bases, with 15 bases separating them. The CDR3 has 14 residues. Germline V gene sequence: CDR1 MNHEY, CDR2 SMNVEV (reference sequence). The CDR3 here is CASSRPGEGSPLHF. The CDR3 bases are TGTGCCAGCAGTCGACCAGGGGAGGGATCACCCCTCCACTTT.

The chain uses TRBV19 and TRBJ1-5, with 7 positions matching TRBD1. Germline values: CDR1 LNHDA, CDR2 SQIVND (reference sequence). This CDR3 has 14 amino acids. V dropped 5 bases and J dropped 4; count of bases not matched to a gene: 5. In DNA form, the CDR3 reads TGTGCCAGTAGTCTTGGACAGGTTAATCAGCCCCAGCATTTT. Translating it yields CASSLGQVNQPQHF. Full variable domain (rest looked up from reference TRBV19 and TRBJ1-5): DGGITQSPKYLFRKEGQNVTLSCEQNLNHDAMYWYRQDPGQGLRLIYYSQIVNDFQKGDIAEGYSVSREKKESFPLTVTSAQKNPTAFYLCASSLGQVNQPQHFGDGTRLSIL.

The V and J genes are TRBV9 and TRBJ2-5; D is unresolved. The germline V gene encodes CDR1 SGDLS and CDR2 YYNGEE. V was clipped by 0 bases and J by 5 bases, with 5 bases between them. CDR3 length equals 12 residues. CDR3 loop: CASSVDRETQYF. CDR3 nucleotide sequence: TGTGCCAGCAGCGTAGACCGGGAGACCCAGTACTTC.

This chain uses TRBV7-9 with TRBJ1-2; no definite D call. Looked up from germline, CDR1 is SEHNR and CDR2 is FQNEAQ (reference sequence). Trimming pared 4 bases from V and 8 bases from J, leaving 17 bases between. This CDR3 contains 14 residues. CDR3 DNA: TGTGCCAGCAGCTCCCAAGCGGATGGCAGGGGCTACACCTTC. Protein product: CASSSQADGRGYTF.